A selection of T cell receptor beta chains follows, all from one sample in a study of vaccination effects on CD4 cells after COVID-19. This table comes from immunoSEQ multiplex PCR, and its TCRdb copy is limited to in-frame clones, with some not included. The sample lists just over 20,000 clones, around 72% occurring once. These receptors' antigens are unknown. Here the sequenced sample was CD4+ T cells from PBMCs cultured with HCoV-NL63 spike peptides, taken before COVID-19 vaccination. These receptors were collected from a human donor who received a COVID-19 vaccine. CDR3s include the opening cysteine and the closing phenylalanine or tryptophan. A D gene is named only where the DNA matches it firmly. Where a row states a size, it is once, few, many or the class of an expanded clone; other rows omit it.

clone size: NA; D gene: TRBD1; J gene: TRBJ1-1; V gene: TRBV5-1; CDR3 protein: CASSLGTGPNTEAFF; CDR3 DNA: TGCGCCAGCAGCTTGGGGACAGGCCCGAACACTGAAGCTTTCTTT
clone size: NA; D gene: NA; J gene: TRBJ2-1; V gene: TRBV28; CDR3 protein: CASSLGNEQFF; CDR3 DNA: TGTGCCAGCAGTTTGGGCAATGAGCAGTTCTTC
clone size: NA; D gene: NA; J gene: TRBJ2-7; V gene: TRBV19; CDR3 protein: CASSIPGSLPGEQYF; CDR3 DNA: TGTGCCAGTAGTATCCCAGGGTCCCTCCCCGGCGAGCAGTACTTC
clone size: NA; D gene: NA; J gene: TRBJ2-2; V gene: TRBV11-2; CDR3 protein: CASSLGRAGELFF; CDR3 DNA: TGTGCCAGCAGCTTAGGGCGGGCCGGGGAGCTGTTTTTT
clone size: NA; D gene: NA; J gene: TRBJ1-1; V gene: TRBV11-2; CDR3 protein: CASSLNSRTEAFF; CDR3 DNA: TGTGCCAGCAGCTTAAACAGCCGGACTGAAGCTTTCTTT
clone size: NA; D gene: TRBD2; J gene: TRBJ2-2; V gene: TRBV6-2/TRBV6-3; CDR3 protein: CASSYVLAEPSRELFF; CDR3 DNA: TGTGCCAGCAGTTACGTCCTAGCGGAGCCATCACGGGAGCTGTTTTTT
clone size: few; D gene: TRBD1; J gene: TRBJ1-3; V gene: TRBV16; CDR3 protein: CASSPGQAPGNTIYF; CDR3 DNA: TGTGCCAGCAGCCCCGGACAGGCACCTGGAAACACCATATATTTT
clone size: NA; D gene: TRBD1; J gene: TRBJ1-2; V gene: TRBV6-5; CDR3 protein: CASRADRGNYGYTF; CDR3 DNA: TGTGCCAGCAGGGCCGACAGGGGTAACTATGGCTACACCTTC
clone size: few; D gene: NA; J gene: TRBJ1-2; V gene: TRBV25-1; CDR3 protein: CASSEYSQGNYGYTF; CDR3 DNA: TGTGCCAGCAGTGAATACTCACAGGGCAACTATGGCTACACCTTC
clone size: NA; D gene: NA; J gene: TRBJ2-6; V gene: TRBV13; CDR3 protein: CASSLGGQSSGANVLTF; CDR3 DNA: TGTGCCAGCAGCTTAGGGGGACAAAGCTCTGGGGCCAACGTCCTGACTTTC
clone size: few; D gene: NA; J gene: TRBJ1-2; V gene: TRBV20-1; CDR3 protein: CSASIGYGYTF; CDR3 DNA: TGCAGTGCTAGTATCGGATATGGCTACACCTTC
clone size: few; D gene: NA; J gene: TRBJ1-2; V gene: TRBV28; CDR3 protein: CASSFWSNPNGYTF; CDR3 DNA: TGTGCCAGCAGTTTTTGGTCTAACCCGAATGGCTACACCTTC
clone size: NA; D gene: NA; J gene: TRBJ1-5; V gene: TRBV5-6; CDR3 protein: CASSLFFSGRAGNQPQHF; CDR3 DNA: TGTGCCAGCAGCTTGTTTTTTTCGGGCAGGGCGGGCAATCAGCCCCAGCATTTT
clone size: NA; D gene: TRBD2; J gene: TRBJ2-7; V gene: TRBV11-2; CDR3 protein: CASSLGLADYEQYF; CDR3 DNA: TGTGCCAGCAGCTTAGGGCTAGCGGACTACGAGCAGTACTTC
clone size: NA; D gene: NA; J gene: TRBJ2-7; V gene: TRBV27; CDR3 protein: CASSPRGRKSYEQYF; CDR3 DNA: TGTGCCAGCAGTCCTCGGGGCAGAAAGTCCTACGAGCAGTACTTC
clone size: NA; D gene: TRBD2; J gene: TRBJ2-3; V gene: TRBV29-1; CDR3 protein: CSVDDSGASTDTQYF; CDR3 DNA: TGCAGCGTTGATGACAGCGGGGCAAGCACAGATACGCAGTATTTT
clone size: NA; D gene: TRBD1; J gene: TRBJ2-7; V gene: TRBV7-3; CDR3 protein: CASSSPDRGTYEQYF; CDR3 DNA: TGTGCCAGCAGCTCCCCGGACAGGGGTACCTACGAGCAGTACTTC
clone size: once; D gene: NA; J gene: TRBJ2-3; V gene: TRBV2; CDR3 protein: CASKGLYTDTQYF; CDR3 DNA: TGTGCCAGCAAAGGGTTGTACACAGATACGCAGTATTTT
clone size: NA; D gene: NA; J gene: TRBJ1-1; V gene: TRBV4-2; CDR3 protein: CASSQDREGNAFF; CDR3 DNA: TGTGCCAGCAGCCAAGATCGGGAAGGGAACGCTTTCTTT
clone size: NA; D gene: TRBD2; J gene: TRBJ2-3; V gene: TRBV29-1; CDR3 protein: CSTKGTSGSGTQYF; CDR3 DNA: TGCAGCACAAAAGGGACTAGCGGGAGTGGTACGCAGTATTTT
clone size: NA; D gene: TRBD2; J gene: TRBJ2-3; V gene: TRBV13; CDR3 protein: CASSFKSGTSRTQHTDTQYF; CDR3 DNA: TGTGCCAGCAGCTTCAAATCCGGGACTAGTAGAACGCAGCACACAGATACGCAGTATTTT
clone size: once; D gene: NA; J gene: TRBJ2-1; V gene: TRBV6-5; CDR3 protein: CASSTLAYNEQFF; CDR3 DNA: TGTGCCAGCAGCACACTAGCTTACAATGAGCAGTTCTTC
clone size: NA; D gene: NA; J gene: TRBJ1-4; V gene: TRBV7-8; CDR3 protein: CASSLLANEKLFF; CDR3 DNA: TGTGCCAGCAGCTTACTGGCTAATGAAAAACTGTTTTTT
clone size: NA; D gene: NA; J gene: TRBJ2-1; V gene: TRBV30; CDR3 protein: CAWRGVAANEQFF; CDR3 DNA: TGTGCCTGGAGAGGGGTAGCGGCGAATGAGCAGTTCTTC
clone size: NA; D gene: NA; J gene: TRBJ1-1; V gene: TRBV19; CDR3 protein: CASSLKGTLSVAFF; CDR3 DNA: TGTGCCAGTAGCCTAAAGGGGACATTGTCGGTAGCTTTCTTT
clone size: NA; D gene: TRBD1; J gene: TRBJ2-7; V gene: TRBV15; CDR3 protein: CATSRGGQGYEQYF; CDR3 DNA: TGTGCCACCAGCAGGGGGGGACAGGGGTACGAGCAGTACTTC
clone size: NA; D gene: NA; J gene: TRBJ1-4; V gene: TRBV6-5; CDR3 protein: CASSPMGRREKLFF; CDR3 DNA: TGTGCCAGCAGTCCAATGGGGCGGCGTGAAAAACTGTTTTTT
clone size: NA; D gene: TRBD2; J gene: TRBJ2-1; V gene: TRBV11-2; CDR3 protein: CASSQLSGRSYNEQFF; CDR3 DNA: TGTGCCAGCAGCCAGTTAAGCGGGAGGTCCTACAATGAGCAGTTCTTC
clone size: few; D gene: NA; J gene: TRBJ1-1; V gene: TRBV4-1; CDR3 protein: CASSQDSEAFF; CDR3 DNA: TGCGCCAGCAGCCAAGACAGTGAAGCTTTCTTT
clone size: NA; D gene: TRBD2; J gene: TRBJ2-2; V gene: TRBV28; CDR3 protein: CASRRRTSGRAGTGELFF; CDR3 DNA: TGTGCCAGCAGGCGTCGGACTAGCGGGAGGGCCGGCACCGGGGAGCTGTTTTTT
clone size: NA; D gene: NA; J gene: TRBJ1-1; V gene: TRBV7-9; CDR3 protein: CASSLDQGTEAFF; CDR3 DNA: TGTGCCAGCAGCTTAGACCAGGGCACTGAAGCTTTCTTT
clone size: NA; D gene: TRBD1; J gene: TRBJ1-5; V gene: TRBV5-1; CDR3 protein: CASSIGTGVQQPQHF; CDR3 DNA: TGCGCCAGCAGCATCGGGACAGGGGTACAGCAGCCCCAGCATTTT
clone size: NA; D gene: NA; J gene: TRBJ2-7; V gene: TRBV28; CDR3 protein: CASWGQTYEQYF; CDR3 DNA: TGTGCCAGCTGGGGGCAGACCTACGAGCAGTACTTC
clone size: NA; D gene: NA; J gene: TRBJ2-6; V gene: TRBV10-3; CDR3 protein: CAIQERPGANVLTF; CDR3 DNA: TGTGCCATCCAGGAGCGCCCCGGGGCCAACGTCCTGACTTTC
clone size: few; D gene: NA; J gene: TRBJ1-1; V gene: TRBV4-2; CDR3 protein: CASSQDGGWGMNTEAFF; CDR3 DNA: TGTGCCAGCAGCCAAGATGGAGGGTGGGGGATGAACACTGAAGCTTTCTTT
clone size: NA; D gene: NA; J gene: TRBJ2-1; V gene: TRBV7-9; CDR3 protein: CASSRGYLGDEQFF; CDR3 DNA: TGTGCCAGCAGCCGTGGGTACCTGGGCGATGAGCAGTTCTTC
clone size: NA; D gene: NA; J gene: TRBJ1-1; V gene: TRBV27; CDR3 protein: CASSSGRMNTEAFF; CDR3 DNA: TGTGCCAGCAGTTCAGGACGCATGAACACTGAAGCTTTCTTT
clone size: NA; D gene: NA; J gene: TRBJ1-6; V gene: TRBV5-8; CDR3 protein: CASSLTRVYNSPLHF; CDR3 DNA: TGTGCCAGCAGCTTGACCAGGGTGTATAATTCACCCCTCCACTTT
clone size: NA; D gene: TRBD2; J gene: TRBJ2-5; V gene: TRBV7-2; CDR3 protein: CASSLGGLAAETQYF; CDR3 DNA: TGTGCCAGCAGCTTAGGGGGACTAGCAGCAGAGACCCAGTACTTC
clone size: NA; D gene: TRBD1; J gene: TRBJ2-1; V gene: TRBV7-2; CDR3 protein: CASSLAVSRGTGEQFF; CDR3 DNA: TGTGCCAGCAGCTTAGCCGTAAGTCGGGGGACAGGTGAGCAGTTCTTC
clone size: NA; D gene: TRBD1; J gene: TRBJ2-5; V gene: TRBV7-8; CDR3 protein: CASSPGTGRVETQYF; CDR3 DNA: TGTGCCAGCAGCCCCGGGACAGGGAGGGTGGAGACCCAGTACTTC
clone size: NA; D gene: TRBD2; J gene: TRBJ2-7; V gene: TRBV6-5; CDR3 protein: CASTRRGSPYEQYF; CDR3 DNA: TGTGCCAGCACCCGCCGCGGGAGCCCCTACGAGCAGTACTTC